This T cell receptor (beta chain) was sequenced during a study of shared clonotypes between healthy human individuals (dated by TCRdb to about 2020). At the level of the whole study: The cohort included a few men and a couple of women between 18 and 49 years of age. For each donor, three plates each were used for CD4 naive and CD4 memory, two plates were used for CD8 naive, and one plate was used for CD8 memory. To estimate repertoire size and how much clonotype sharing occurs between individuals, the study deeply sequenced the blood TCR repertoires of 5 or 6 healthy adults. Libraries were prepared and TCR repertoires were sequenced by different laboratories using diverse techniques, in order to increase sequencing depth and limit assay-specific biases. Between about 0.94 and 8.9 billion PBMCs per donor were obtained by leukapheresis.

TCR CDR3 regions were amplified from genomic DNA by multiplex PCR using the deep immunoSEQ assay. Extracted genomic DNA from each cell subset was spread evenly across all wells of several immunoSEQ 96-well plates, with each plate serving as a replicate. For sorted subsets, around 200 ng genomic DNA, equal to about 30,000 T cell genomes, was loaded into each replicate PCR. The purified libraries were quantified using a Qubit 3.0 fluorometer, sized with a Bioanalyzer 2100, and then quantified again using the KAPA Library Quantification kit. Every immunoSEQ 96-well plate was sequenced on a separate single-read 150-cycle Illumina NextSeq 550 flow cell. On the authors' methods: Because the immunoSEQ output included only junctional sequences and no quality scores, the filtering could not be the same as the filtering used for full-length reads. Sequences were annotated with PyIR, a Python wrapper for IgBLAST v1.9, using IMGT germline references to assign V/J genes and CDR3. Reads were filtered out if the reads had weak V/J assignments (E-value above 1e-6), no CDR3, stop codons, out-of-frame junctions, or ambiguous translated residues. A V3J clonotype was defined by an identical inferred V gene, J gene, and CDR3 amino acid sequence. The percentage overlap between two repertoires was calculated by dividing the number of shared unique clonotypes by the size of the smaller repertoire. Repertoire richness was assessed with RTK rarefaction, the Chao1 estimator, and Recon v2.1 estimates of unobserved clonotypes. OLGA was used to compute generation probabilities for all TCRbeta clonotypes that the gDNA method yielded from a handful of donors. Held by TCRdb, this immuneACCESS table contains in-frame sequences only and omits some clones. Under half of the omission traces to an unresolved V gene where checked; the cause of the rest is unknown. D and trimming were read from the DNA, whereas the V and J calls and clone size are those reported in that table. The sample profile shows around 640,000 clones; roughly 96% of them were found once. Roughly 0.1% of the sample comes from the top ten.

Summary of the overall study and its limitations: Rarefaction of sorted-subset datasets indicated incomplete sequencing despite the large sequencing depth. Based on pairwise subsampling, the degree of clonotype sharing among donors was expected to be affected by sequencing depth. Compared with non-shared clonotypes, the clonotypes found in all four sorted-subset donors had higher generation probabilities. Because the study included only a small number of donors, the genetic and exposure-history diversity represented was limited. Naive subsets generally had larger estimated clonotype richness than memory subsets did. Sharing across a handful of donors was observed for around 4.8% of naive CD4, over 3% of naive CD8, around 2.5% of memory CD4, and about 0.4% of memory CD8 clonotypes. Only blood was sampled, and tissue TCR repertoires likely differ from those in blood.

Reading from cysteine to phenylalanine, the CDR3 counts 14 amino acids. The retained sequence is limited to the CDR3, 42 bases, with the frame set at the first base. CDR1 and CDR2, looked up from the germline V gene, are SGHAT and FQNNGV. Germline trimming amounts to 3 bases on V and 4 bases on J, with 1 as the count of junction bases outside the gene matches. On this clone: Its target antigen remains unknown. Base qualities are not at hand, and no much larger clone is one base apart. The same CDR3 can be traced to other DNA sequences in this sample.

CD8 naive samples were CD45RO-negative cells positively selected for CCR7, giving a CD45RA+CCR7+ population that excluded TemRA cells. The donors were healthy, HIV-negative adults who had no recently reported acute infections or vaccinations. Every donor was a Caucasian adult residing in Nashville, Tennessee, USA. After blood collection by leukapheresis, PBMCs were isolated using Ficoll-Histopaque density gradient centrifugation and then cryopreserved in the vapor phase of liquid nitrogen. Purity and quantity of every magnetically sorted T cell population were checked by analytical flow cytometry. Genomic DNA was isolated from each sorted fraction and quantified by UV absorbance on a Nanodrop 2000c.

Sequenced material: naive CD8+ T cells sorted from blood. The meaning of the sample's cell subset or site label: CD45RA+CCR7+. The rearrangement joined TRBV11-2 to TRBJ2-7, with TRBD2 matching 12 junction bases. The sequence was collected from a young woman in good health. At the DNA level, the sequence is TGTGCCAGCAGCTTCGGACTAGCGGGGTACGAGCAGTACTTC. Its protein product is CASSFGLAGYEQYF.